The 13 T cell receptor beta chains reported below all come from one sample, sequenced in a study of cytomegalovirus exposure and HLA in healthy donors. PCR involved 60 Vbeta and 13 Jbeta primers. Clones were read by immunoSEQ multiplex PCR, and TCRdb kept only the in-frame ones, dropping some. The sample gives 150,000 to 200,000 clones, roughly three quarters of which show up once; roughly 4.5% is in the top ten. Sample: PBMCs. These receptors were obtained from a man aged 18 to 29 in good health and CMV-seropositive.

V usage is TRBV18 and J usage is TRBJ1-1, with D possibly matching TRBD1 (6 bases). Germline CDR1 and CDR2: KGHSH and LQKENI. Trimming left V 6 bases short and J 4 bases short, with 15 bases between. This CDR3 is 14 amino acids long. CDR3 nucleotides: TGTGCCAGCTCCCCAGGGGACGGGAGCACTGAAGCTTTCTTT. It codes for CASSPGDGSTEAFF.

CDR3 region: CASSESPGSGPQHF. CDR3 nucleotide sequence: TGCGCCAGCAGTGAGTCGCCGGGTTCCGGGCCCCAGCATTTT. The rearrangement joins TRBV10-1 to TRBJ1-5, with D unclear. This CDR3 has 14 residues. Trimming removed 0 bases at V and 9 bases at J, with 12 bases between. Per the germline V gene, CDR1 is WNHNN and CDR2 is SYGVQD (reference sequence).

This clone was found a few times. The rearrangement uses TRBV11-3 and TRBJ2-2; D is undetermined. With 0 bases removed from V and 6 bases from J, the gap between germline ends came to 5 bases. Germline CDR1 is SGHNT and CDR2 is YENEEA. The CDR3 runs to 13 residues. The CDR3 spells CASSLDPAGELFF. CDR3 coding DNA: TGTGCCAGCAGCTTAGATCCGGCCGGGGAGCTGTTTTTT.

The V call is TRBV11-2, the J call TRBJ2-1, with 10 bases identical to TRBD2. Germline V gene lookup returns CDR1 SGHAT and CDR2 FQNNGV. Trimming took 3 bases from V and 12 from J; bases not matched to a gene: 14. The CDR3 extends over 16 amino acids. The CDR3 nucleotides are TGTGCCAGCAGCTTGTCAGCGGGAGGGCCTCTTATTGGGCAGTTCTTC. It is translated as CASSLSAGGPLIGQFF.

A few counts support this clone. This chain joins TRBV15 and TRBJ2-1, with 12 bases aligning to TRBD2. This CDR3 is 15 amino acids long. Germline V gene data show CDR1 as LNHNV and CDR2 as YYDKDF (reference sequence). With 3 bases clipped from V and 4 bases from J, the junction kept 1 base outside the gene matches. The CDR3 sequence is CATSSGLAGYNEQFF. The DNA of the CDR3 is TGTGCCACCAGCAGTGGACTAGCGGGGTACAATGAGCAGTTCTTC.

This clone was seen a few times. This rearrangement joins TRBV2 to TRBJ2-1; 9 nucleotides match TRBD2. This CDR3 has 15 amino acids. The J segment lost 3 bases and the V segment lost 8 bases, leaving 8 bases of the junction unmatched. Germline values: CDR1 SNHLY, CDR2 FYNNEI. CDR3 residues: CASGQLAGYYNEQFF. CDR3 DNA sequence: TGTGCCAGCGGACAACTAGCGGGCTACTACAATGAGCAGTTCTTC.

Within the sample, this clone is large. This chain uses TRBV7-9 with TRBJ2-5, with D unclear. This CDR3 contains 15 residues. Between the trimmed V and J ends, which lost 1 base and 3 bases, there was a span of 12 bases. From germline, CDR1 is SEHNR and CDR2 FQNEAQ (reference sequence). CDR3 sequence reads: CASSLELSQEETQYF. As DNA, the CDR3 is TGTGCCAGCAGCTTAGAACTCTCTCAAGAAGAGACCCAGTACTTC.

The V gene is TRBV27, the J gene TRBJ2-3; possible D gene TRBD1, 6 bases. Per the germline V gene, CDR1 is MNHEY and CDR2 is SMNVEV (reference sequence). The CDR3 is 15 residues long. V lost 2 bases, J lost 2 bases, and 11 bases lay in between. In DNA form, the CDR3 reads TGTGCCAGCAGTTTAGAGGGGGAGTTCACAGATACGCAGTATTTT. Amino acid sequence: CASSLEGEFTDTQYF.

The CDR3 protein is CASSSRLAGGNEQFF. DNA for the CDR3: TGTGCCAGCAGCTCCCGACTAGCGGGGGGAAATGAGCAGTTCTTC. This chain connects TRBV11-2 to TRBJ2-1, with 13 bases aligning to TRBD2. The CDR3 contains 15 residues. With V trimmed by 4 bases and J by 7 bases, 4 bases remained unmatched. The germline V gene has CDR1 SGHAT and CDR2 FQNNGV.

This chain links TRBV11-2 with TRBJ2-7; 7 nucleotides match TRBD1. The CDR3 is 14 amino acids. The V gene end was trimmed by 5 bases and the J gene end by 0 bases; junction bases not matched to a gene: 4. CDR1 is SGHAT, CDR2 FQNNGV, per germline. CDR3 loop: CASSRRGSSYEQYV. CDR3 DNA: TGTGCCAGCAGCCGCAGGGGGAGCTCCTACGAGCAGTACGTC.

V usage is TRBV30 and J usage is TRBJ2-3; D possibly corresponds to TRBD1 (6 bases). The CDR3 extends over 15 amino acids. Trimming shortened V by 2 bases and J by 1 base, and 13 bases separated the two germline ends. Germline loops: CDR1 GTSNPN, CDR2 SVGIG (reference sequence). The CDR3 sequence: CAWSSGVKGTDTQYF. The DNA for the CDR3 is TGTGCCTGGAGTTCAGGGGTGAAGGGCACAGATACGCAGTATTTT.

Regarding this clone: The same CDR3 arises from other DNA sequences in this sample as well. The J gene is TRBJ2-2, the V gene TRBV5-1, with D perhaps TRBD2 (5 bases). Germline assignment: CDR1 SGHRS and CDR2 YFSETQ. The CDR3 has 15 amino acids. Trimming pared 6 bases from V and 3 bases from J, leaving 15 bases between. This chain's CDR3 is CASTSGGRYTGELFF. CDR3 DNA: TGCGCCAGCACCTCCGGCGGGCGGTACACCGGGGAGCTGTTTTTT.

The chain joins TRBV27 to TRBJ2-1; weak D call: TRBD2 (7 bases). The CDR3 is made up of 13 amino acids. Trimming removed 8 bases at V and 7 bases at J, with 15 bases between. CDR1 MNHEY and CDR2 SMNVEV come from the germline V gene (reference sequence). As DNA, the CDR3 is TGTGCCAGCTCCCACGGGGGGCTTAATGAGCAGTTCTTC. Translating gives CASSHGGLNEQFF.